The 16 T cell receptor beta chains listed next were all sequenced from one sample in a study of spatial heterogeneity in lung cancer. The time point denotes: blood at routine non-recurrence follow-up after resection. TCRdb re-analysed the 5' RACE reads in MiXCR, keeping a single row per CDR3 protein. The sample contains about 20,000 distinct CDR3 sequences, over 8.5% of which appear only once. Material: PBMCs, obtained at follow-up. Receptor source: a male donor with early-stage non-small cell lung cancer.

This clonotype was recorded many times. J is TRBJ1-4 and V is TRBV29-1, with D hard to call. V was clipped by 6 bases and J by 4 bases, with 6 bases between them. The CDR3 is 11 residues long. The germline V gene encodes CDR1 SQVTM and CDR2 ANQGSEA. The CDR3 coding sequence is TGCAGCGTCTGGGATAATGAAAAACTGTTTTTT. Translation gives CSVWDNEKLFF.

Turning to this clonotype: Possible read error: a much larger clone is one base away. This rearrangement joins TRBV20-1 to TRBJ2-3; no clear D. Germline V gene sequence: CDR1 DFQATT, CDR2 SNEGSKA (reference sequence). V was trimmed by 6 bases and J by 8 bases, leaving 9 bases between them. The CDR3 extends over 10 amino acids. CDR3 sequence: CSAGPGTQYF. Written as DNA, the CDR3 is TGCAGTGCCGGCCCCGGTACGCAGTATTTT.

This clonotype showed up many times. This chain connects TRBV7-2 to TRBJ1-3; the D gene is possibly TRBD1 (6 bases). Trimming shortened V by 2 bases and J by 3 bases, and 11 bases separated the two germline ends. Germline V gene lookup returns CDR1 SGHTA and CDR2 FQGNSA. The CDR3 loop spans 15 amino acids. The CDR3 coding sequence is TGTGCCAGCAGCTTAAGGGGGAGACATGGAAACACCATATATTTT. Translation: CASSLRGRHGNTIYF. The complete variable domain, with remaining parts taken from reference TRBV7-2 and TRBJ1-3, reads GAGVSQSPSNKVTEKGKDVELRCDPISGHTALYWYRQSLGQGLEFLIYFQGNSAPDKSGLPSDRFSAERTGGSVSTLTIQRTQQEDSAVYLCASSLRGRHGNTIYFGEGSWLTVV.

A word on this clonotype: One end of the junction is discordant with germline, which a read error may explain. V is TRBV6-1 and J is TRBJ2-2; D is uncertain. The CDR3 length is 13 residues. Germline CDR1 MNHNS, CDR2 SASEGT. CDR3: CASSESNTGELFF. CDR3 sequence (DNA): TGTGCAAGCAGTGAGTCAAACACCGGGGAGCTGTTTTTT.

The sample holds many counts of this clonotype. The chain has TRBV7-6 and TRBJ2-1, with D hard to call. CDR3 length: 13 residues. V dropped 3 bases and J dropped 13 bases, with 16 bases sitting between them. Germline CDR1 and CDR2: SGHVS and FNYEAQ. This chain's CDR3 is CASSFPSLPPQFF. DNA for the CDR3: TGTGCCAGCAGCTTCCCCTCTCTCCCCCCTCAGTTCTTC.

This clonotype showed up many times. The chain couples TRBV2 to TRBJ2-1; 9 bases are shared with TRBD2. Germline assignment: CDR1 SNHLY and CDR2 FYNNEI. With 8 bases clipped from V and 9 bases from J, the junction kept 8 bases outside the gene matches. The CDR3 has 13 amino acids. The CDR3 sequence is CASGYSGRAEQFF. As DNA, the CDR3 is TGTGCCAGCGGATATAGCGGGAGAGCTGAGCAGTTCTTC. Full variable domain (outside the CDR3, taken from reference TRBV2 and TRBJ2-1): EPEVTQTPSHQVTQMGQEVILRCVPISNHLYFYWYRQILGQKVEFLVSFYNNEISEKSEIFDDQFSVERPDGSNFTLKIRSTKLEDSAMYFCASGYSGRAEQFFGPGTRLTVL.

The chain combines TRBV3-1 with TRBJ2-7; unclear D gene. CDR3 length: 12 residues. The V end was cut by 1 base, the J end by 2 bases, with 3 bases between. Germline V lookup: CDR1 LGHDT, CDR2 YNNKEL (reference sequence). DNA for the CDR3: TGTGCCAGCAGCCAAGGACCCTACGAGCAGTACTTC. Translated, it gives CASSQGPYEQYF.

This clonotype was counted a few times. This rearrangement joins TRBV7-2 to TRBJ2-1, with D possibly TRBD2 on 5 matching bases. V was trimmed by 4 bases and J by 3 bases, leaving 10 bases between them. Germline CDR1 and CDR2: SGHTA and FQGNSA. This CDR3 contains 14 residues. CDR3 bases: TGTGCCAGCAGCTCCCCGAGGGTCTACAATGAGCAGTTCTTC. Encoded protein: CASSSPRVYNEQFF. The whole variable domain, filled in from reference TRBV7-2 and TRBJ2-1, reads GAGVSQSPSNKVTEKGKDVELRCDPISGHTALYWYRQSLGQGLEFLIYFQGNSAPDKSGLPSDRFSAERTGGSVSTLTIQRTQQEDSAVYLCASSSPRVYNEQFFGPGTRLTVL.

In this sample, this clonotype turned up many times. The rearrangement uses TRBV3-1 and TRBJ2-6; a possible D gene is TRBD2 (5 bases). V was trimmed by 2 bases and J by 4 bases, leaving 12 bases between them. This CDR3 comprises 16 residues. The germline V gene encodes CDR1 LGHDT and CDR2 YNNKEL (reference sequence). The CDR3: CASSQRTGRGANVLTF. CDR3 bases: TGTGCCAGCAGCCAACGGACGGGGAGAGGGGCCAACGTCCTGACTTTC.

This clonotype showed up just a few times. The chain employs TRBV12-3 or TRBV12-4 and TRBJ1-5; D ambiguous. This CDR3 region has 15 residues. V lost 3 bases and J lost 1, with 10 bases in between. The CDR3: CASSFVEESNQPQHF. The CDR3 DNA is TGTGCCAGCAGTTTTGTGGAGGAGAGCAATCAGCCCCAGCATTTT.

This clonotype was picked up many times. V gene TRBV6-5 combines with J gene TRBJ2-6; 11 positions agree with TRBD1. Germline V gene lookup returns CDR1 MNHEY and CDR2 SVGAGI. The CDR3 sequence is 16 residues long. Trimming took 6 bases from V and 3 from J; bases not matched to a gene: 4. The chain's CDR3 is CASSWDRGNGANVLTF. CDR3 sequence (DNA): TGTGCCAGCAGCTGGGACAGGGGGAATGGGGCCAACGTCCTGACTTTC.

This clonotype was recorded many times. J is TRBJ2-1 and V is TRBV4-1, with 7 bases aligning to TRBD2. After removal of 1 base from V and 0 bases from J, the junction contained 6 bases not matched to a gene. CDR1 is MGHRA, CDR2 YSYEKL, per germline. This CDR3 has 17 amino acids. Written as DNA, the CDR3 is TGCGCCAGCAGCCAAGCCCGGCTAGCGGCCTCCTACAATGAGCAGTTCTTC. Translating it yields CASSQARLAASYNEQFF.

This clonotype was seen a few times. The chain joins TRBV2 to TRBJ1-2, with D hard to call. CDR1 and CDR2 (germline): SNHLY, FYNNEI. Trimming removed 4 bases at V and 11 bases at J, with 17 bases between. The CDR3 contains 13 residues. CDR3 sequence reads: CASSGGLGRWYTF. The CDR3 DNA is TGTGCCAGCAGTGGAGGCCTCGGACGTTGGTACACCTTC.

The rearrangement joins TRBV12-3 or TRBV12-4 to TRBJ2-4, with D tentatively TRBD1 (5 bases). CDR3 length: 16 residues. Trimming removed 2 bases at V and 0 bases at J, with 11 bases between. CDR3 DNA sequence: TGTGCCAGCAGTTTATACAGGACCTTAGCCAAAAACATTCAGTACTTC. Translated: CASSLYRTLAKNIQYF.

This clonotype was counted a few times. The V and J genes are TRBV3-1 and TRBJ2-3, with D possibly matching TRBD2 (5 bases). The CDR3 is 11 amino acids. V was trimmed by 9 bases and J by 6 bases, leaving 10 bases between them. Germline CDR1 is LGHDT and CDR2 is YNNKEL (reference sequence). The CDR3 DNA sequence: TGTGCCAGTACCGGGGTTGATACGCAGTATTTT. Translated, it gives CASTGVDTQYF.

This clonotype appeared many times. The V gene is TRBV5-6, the J gene TRBJ2-7; D is perhaps TRBD1 or TRBD2 (6 bases each). Trimming shortened V by 2 bases and J by 4 bases, and 16 bases separated the two germline ends. The CDR3 spans 15 residues. In germline, CDR1 is SGHDT, CDR2 YYEEEE. CDR3 in amino acids: CASSFLGAGRYEQYF. In DNA form, the CDR3 reads TGTGCCAGCAGCTTTTTGGGGGCAGGGAGGTACGAGCAGTACTTC.